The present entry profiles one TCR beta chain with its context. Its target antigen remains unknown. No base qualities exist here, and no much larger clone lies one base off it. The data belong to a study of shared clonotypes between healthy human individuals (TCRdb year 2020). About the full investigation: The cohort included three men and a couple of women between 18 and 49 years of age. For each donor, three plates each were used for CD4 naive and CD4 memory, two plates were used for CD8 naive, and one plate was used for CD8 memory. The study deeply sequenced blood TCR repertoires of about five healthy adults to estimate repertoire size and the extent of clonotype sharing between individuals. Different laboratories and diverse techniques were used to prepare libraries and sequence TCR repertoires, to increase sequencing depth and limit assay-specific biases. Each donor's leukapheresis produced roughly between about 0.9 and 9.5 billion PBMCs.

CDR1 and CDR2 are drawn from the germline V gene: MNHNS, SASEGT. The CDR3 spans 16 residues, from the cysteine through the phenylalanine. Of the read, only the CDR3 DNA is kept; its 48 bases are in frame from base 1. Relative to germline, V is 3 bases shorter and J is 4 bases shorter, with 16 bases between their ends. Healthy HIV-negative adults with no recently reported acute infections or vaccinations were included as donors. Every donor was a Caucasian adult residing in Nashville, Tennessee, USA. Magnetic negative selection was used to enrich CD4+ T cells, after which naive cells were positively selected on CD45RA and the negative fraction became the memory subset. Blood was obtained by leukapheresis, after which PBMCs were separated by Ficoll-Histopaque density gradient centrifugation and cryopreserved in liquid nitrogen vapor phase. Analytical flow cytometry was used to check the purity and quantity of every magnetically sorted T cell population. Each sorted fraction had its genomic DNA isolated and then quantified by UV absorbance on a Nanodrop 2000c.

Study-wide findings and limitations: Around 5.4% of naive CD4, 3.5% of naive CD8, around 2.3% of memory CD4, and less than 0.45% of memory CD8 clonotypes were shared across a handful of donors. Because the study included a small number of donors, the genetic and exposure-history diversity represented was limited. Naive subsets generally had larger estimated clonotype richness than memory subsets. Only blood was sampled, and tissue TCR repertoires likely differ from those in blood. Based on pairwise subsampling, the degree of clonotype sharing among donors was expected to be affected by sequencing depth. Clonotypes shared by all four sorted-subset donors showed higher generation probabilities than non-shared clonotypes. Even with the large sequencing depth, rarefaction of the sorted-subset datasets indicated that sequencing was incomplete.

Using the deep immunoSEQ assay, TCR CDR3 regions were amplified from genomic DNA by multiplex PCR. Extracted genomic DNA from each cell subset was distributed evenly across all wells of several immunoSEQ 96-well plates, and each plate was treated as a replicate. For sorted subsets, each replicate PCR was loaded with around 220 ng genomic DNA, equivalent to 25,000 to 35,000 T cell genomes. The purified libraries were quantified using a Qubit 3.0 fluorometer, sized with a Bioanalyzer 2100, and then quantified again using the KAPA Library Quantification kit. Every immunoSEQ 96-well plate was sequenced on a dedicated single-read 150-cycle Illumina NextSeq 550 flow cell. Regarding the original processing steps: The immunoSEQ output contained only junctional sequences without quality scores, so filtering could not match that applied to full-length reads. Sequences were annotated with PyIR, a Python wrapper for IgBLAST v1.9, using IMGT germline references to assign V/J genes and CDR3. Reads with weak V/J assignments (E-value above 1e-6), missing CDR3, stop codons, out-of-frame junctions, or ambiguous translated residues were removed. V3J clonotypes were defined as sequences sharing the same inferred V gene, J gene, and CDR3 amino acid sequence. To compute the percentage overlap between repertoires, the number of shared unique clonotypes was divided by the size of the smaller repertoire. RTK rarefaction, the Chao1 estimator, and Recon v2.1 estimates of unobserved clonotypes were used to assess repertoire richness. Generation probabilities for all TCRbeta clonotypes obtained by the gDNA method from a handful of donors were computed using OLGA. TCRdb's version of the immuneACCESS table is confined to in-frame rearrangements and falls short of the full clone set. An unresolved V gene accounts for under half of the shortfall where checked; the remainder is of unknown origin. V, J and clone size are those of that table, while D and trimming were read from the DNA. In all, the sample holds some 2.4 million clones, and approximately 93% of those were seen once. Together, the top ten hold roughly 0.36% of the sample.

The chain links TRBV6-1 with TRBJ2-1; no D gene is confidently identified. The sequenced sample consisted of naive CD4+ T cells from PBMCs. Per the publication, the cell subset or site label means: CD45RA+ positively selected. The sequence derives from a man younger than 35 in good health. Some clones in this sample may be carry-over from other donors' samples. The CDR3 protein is CASSDFFAVAYNEQFF. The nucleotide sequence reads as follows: TGTGCCAGCAGTGACTTTTTTGCGGTGGCATACAATGAGCAGTTCTTC.